The clone carrying this TCR beta chain has just a few counts. Its antigen is unknown. The data were obtained in a study of PD-1 blockade in mismatch repair-deficient tumors. Study summary: All were previously treated, progressing patients with 11 to 13 mismatch repair-deficient cancer types. Points from the study as a whole: Tumor-resident clones, often undetectable pretreatment in blood, expanded then contracted after pembrolizumab.

Libraries were prepared by immunoSEQ multiplex PCR; TCRdb keeps only in-frame clonotypes and omits some of them. The sample records over 100,000 clones, around three quarters being singletons. Looked up from germline, CDR1 is GTSNPN and CDR2 is SVGIG (reference sequence). The CDR3 loop spans 15 amino acids. V was pared by 3 bases and J by 7 bases, with 7 bases of the junction left unmatched. Every patient had mismatch repair deficiency by PCR or immunohistochemistry. TCR sequencing covered a few patients who responded to pembrolizumab. This chain links TRBV30 with TRBJ2-1, with TRBD2 matching over 12 bases. This sequence was found in an adult with mismatch repair-deficient cancer. The sample consisted of peripheral blood, taken 60 weeks after starting pembrolizumab. CDR3 region: CAWRNLAGGQNEQFF. DNA for the CDR3: TGTGCCTGGAGAAACCTAGCGGGAGGGCAAAATGAGCAGTTCTTC.